The T cell receptor (beta chain) under discussion was sequenced for a study of OX40 agonist ivuxolimab in advanced cancers. The overall study: Patients received ivuxolimab, an agonistic anti-OX40 (CD134) antibody. Of the participants, approximately 44% had some prior anti-PD-1, anti-PD-L1 or anti-CTLA-4 therapy, which was allowed.

The V and J ends lost 5 bases and 8 bases, in that order; junction bases with no gene match: 6. Germline V CDR1 and CDR2: SEHNR, FQNEAQ (reference sequence). The CDR3 is 13 amino acids. The protocol was immunoSEQ multiplex PCR, while the TCRdb copy is restricted to in-frame clones and leaves out a portion. Altogether approximately 94,000 clones are present, less than 95% being singletons, with the ten largest covering about 0.49%. This TCR was sampled from an adult with an advanced solid tumor such as melanoma, head and neck, liver or kidney cancer. The sample was CD4+ or CD8+ T cells sorted from blood, taken in a trial of the OX40 agonist ivuxolimab. The gene calls are TRBV7-9 and TRBJ1-3, with 7 bases that match TRBD1. The chain's CDR3 is CASSVTGWDTIYF. The CDR3 nucleotides read TGTGCCAGCAGCGTGACAGGGTGGGACACCATATATTTT.